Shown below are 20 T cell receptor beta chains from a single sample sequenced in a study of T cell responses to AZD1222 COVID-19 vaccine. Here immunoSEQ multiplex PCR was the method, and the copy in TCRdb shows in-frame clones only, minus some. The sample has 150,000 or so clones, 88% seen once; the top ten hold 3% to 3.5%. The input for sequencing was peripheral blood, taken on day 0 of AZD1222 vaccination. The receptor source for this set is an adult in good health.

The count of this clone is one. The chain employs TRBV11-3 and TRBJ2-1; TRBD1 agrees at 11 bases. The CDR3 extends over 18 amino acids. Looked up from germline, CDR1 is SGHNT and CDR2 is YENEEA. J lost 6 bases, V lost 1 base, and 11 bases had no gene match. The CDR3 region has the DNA TGTGCCAGCAGCTTAGCTGGGGTAGGACAGGGGGCTTTCAATGAGCAGTTCTTC. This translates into CASSLAGVGQGAFNEQFF.

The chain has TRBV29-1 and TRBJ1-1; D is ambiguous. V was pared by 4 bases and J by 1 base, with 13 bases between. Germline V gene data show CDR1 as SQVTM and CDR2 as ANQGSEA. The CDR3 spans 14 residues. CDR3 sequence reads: CSVAAASRNTEAFF. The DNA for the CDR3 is TGCAGCGTTGCTGCCGCTTCGAGGAACACTGAAGCTTTCTTT.

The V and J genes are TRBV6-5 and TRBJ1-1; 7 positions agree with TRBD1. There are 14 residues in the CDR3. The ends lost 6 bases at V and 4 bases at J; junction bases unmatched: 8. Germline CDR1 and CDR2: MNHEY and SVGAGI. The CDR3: CASRLGQRVTEAFF. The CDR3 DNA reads TGTGCCAGCAGGCTGGGACAGAGGGTCACTGAAGCTTTCTTT.

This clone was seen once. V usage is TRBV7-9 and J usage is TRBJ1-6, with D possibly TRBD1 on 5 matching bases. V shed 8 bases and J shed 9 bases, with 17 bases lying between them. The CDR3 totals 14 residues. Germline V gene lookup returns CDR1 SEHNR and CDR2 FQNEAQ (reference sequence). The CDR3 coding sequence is TGTGCCAGCCAGGCAGGGTTCCCAACTTCACCCCTCCACTTT. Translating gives CASQAGFPTSPLHF. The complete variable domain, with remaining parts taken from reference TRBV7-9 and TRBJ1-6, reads DTGVSQNPRHKITKRGQNVTFRCDPISEHNRLYWYRQTLGQGPEFLTYFQNEAQLEKSRLLSDRFSAERPKGSFSTLEIQRTEQGDSAMYLCASQAGFPTSPLHFGNGTRLTVT.

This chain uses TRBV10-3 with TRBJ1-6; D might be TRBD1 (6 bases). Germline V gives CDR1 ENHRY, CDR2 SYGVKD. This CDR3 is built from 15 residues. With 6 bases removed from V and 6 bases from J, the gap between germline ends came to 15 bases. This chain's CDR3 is CAIREQTGGNSPLHF. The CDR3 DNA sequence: TGTGCCATCAGGGAACAGACAGGAGGTAATTCACCCCTCCACTTT.

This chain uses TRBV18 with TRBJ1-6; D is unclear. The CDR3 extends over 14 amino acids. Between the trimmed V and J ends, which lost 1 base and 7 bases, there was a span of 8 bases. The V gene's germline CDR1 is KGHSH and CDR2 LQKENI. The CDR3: CASSPLETNSPLHF. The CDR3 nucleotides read TGTGCCAGCTCACCACTAGAGACCAATTCACCCCTCCACTTT.

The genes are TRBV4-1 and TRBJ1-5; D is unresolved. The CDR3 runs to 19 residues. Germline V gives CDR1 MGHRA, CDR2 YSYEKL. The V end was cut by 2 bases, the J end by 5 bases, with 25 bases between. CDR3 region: CASSQSLQSAPIDHQPQHF. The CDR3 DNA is TGCGCCAGCAGCCAATCGCTGCAATCAGCCCCAATTGATCATCAGCCCCAGCATTTT.

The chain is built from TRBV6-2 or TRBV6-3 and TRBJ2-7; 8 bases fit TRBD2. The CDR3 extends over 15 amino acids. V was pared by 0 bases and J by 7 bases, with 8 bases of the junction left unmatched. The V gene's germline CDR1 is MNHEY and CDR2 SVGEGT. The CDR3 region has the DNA TGTGCCAGCAGTTACTCCGGCGGGGGGCAAGGGGAGCAGTACTTC. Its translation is CASSYSGGGQGEQYF.

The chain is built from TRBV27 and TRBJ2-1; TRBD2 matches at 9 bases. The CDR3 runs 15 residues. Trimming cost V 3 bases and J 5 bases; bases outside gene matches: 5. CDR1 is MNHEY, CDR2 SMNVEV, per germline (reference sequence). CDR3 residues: CASSFPRGGNNEQFF. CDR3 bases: TGTGCCAGCAGTTTCCCGCGGGGGGGTAACAATGAGCAGTTCTTC.

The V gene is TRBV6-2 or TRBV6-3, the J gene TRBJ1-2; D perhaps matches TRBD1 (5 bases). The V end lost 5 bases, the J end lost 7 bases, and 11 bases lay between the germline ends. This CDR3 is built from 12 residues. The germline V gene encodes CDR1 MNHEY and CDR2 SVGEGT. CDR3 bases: TGTGCCAGCAGTCCAACGACAGTTGGCTACACCTTC. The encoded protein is CASSPTTVGYTF.

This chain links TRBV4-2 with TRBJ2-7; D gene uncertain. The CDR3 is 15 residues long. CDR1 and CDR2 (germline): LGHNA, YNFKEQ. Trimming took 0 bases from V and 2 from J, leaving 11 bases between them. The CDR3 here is CASSQDRVKTYEQYF. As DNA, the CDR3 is TGTGCCAGCAGCCAAGACCGGGTCAAGACCTACGAGCAGTACTTC.

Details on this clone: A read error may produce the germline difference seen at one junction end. The chain's CDR3 is CASSFDRGPADTQYF. CDR3 nucleotide sequence: TGTGCTAGCAGCTTTGACAGGGGGCCGGCAGATACGCAGTATTTT. This chain joins TRBV7-7 and TRBJ2-3; 10 bases fit TRBD1. This CDR3 is built from 15 residues. The germline V gene has CDR1 SSHAT and CDR2 FNYEAQ (reference sequence).

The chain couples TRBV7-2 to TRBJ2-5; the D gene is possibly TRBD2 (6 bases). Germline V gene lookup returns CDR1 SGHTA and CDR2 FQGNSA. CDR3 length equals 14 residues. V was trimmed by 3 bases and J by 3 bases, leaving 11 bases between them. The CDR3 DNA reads TGTGCCAGCAGCTTCCAAGGAGGGAAAGAGACCCAGTACTTC. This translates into CASSFQGGKETQYF.

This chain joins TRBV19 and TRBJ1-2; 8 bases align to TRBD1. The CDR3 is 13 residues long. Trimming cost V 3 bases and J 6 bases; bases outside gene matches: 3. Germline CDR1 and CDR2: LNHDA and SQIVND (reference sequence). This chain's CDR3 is CASSMDRDHGYTF. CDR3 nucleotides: TGTGCCAGTAGTATGGACAGGGACCATGGCTACACCTTC.

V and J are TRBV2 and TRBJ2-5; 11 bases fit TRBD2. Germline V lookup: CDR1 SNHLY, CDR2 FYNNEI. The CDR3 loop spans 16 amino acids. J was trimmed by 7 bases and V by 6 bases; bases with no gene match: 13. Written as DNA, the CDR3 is TGTGCCAGCAGACAAGGGGCTAGCGGGGGGTCGACGACCCAGTACTTC. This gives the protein CASRQGASGGSTTQYF.

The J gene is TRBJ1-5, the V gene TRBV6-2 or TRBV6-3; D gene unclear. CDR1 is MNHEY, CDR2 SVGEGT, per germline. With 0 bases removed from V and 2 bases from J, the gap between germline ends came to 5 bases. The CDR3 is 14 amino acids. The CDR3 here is CASSYSGGNQPQHF. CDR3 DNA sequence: TGTGCCAGCAGTTACTCAGGCGGCAATCAGCCCCAGCATTTT.

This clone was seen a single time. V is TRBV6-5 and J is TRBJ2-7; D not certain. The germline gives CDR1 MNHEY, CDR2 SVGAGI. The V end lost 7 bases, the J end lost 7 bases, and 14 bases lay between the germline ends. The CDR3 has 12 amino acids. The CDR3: CASTLTAGEQYF. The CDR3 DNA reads TGTGCCAGCACCTTGACTGCCGGGGAGCAGTACTTC.

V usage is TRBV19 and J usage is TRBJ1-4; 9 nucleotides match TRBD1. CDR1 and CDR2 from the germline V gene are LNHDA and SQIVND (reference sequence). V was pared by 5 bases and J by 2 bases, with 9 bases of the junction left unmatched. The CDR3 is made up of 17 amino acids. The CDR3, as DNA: TGTGCCAGTAGTCCACCCGGACAGGGGTTCACTAATGAAAAACTGTTTTTT. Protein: CASSPPGQGFTNEKLFF.

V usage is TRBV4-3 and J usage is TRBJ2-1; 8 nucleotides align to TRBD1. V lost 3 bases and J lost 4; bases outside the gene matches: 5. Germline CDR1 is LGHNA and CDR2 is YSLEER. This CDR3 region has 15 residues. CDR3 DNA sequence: TGCGCCAGCAGCCAGGCAGGGGGCAAATACAATGAGCAGTTCTTC. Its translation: CASSQAGGKYNEQFF.

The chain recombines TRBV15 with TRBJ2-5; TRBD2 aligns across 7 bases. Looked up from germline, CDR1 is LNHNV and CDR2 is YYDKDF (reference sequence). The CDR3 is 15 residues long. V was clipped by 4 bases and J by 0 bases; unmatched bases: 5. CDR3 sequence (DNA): TGTGCCACCAGCACCGCCGGGGGGAACCAAGAGACCCAGTACTTC. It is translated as CATSTAGGNQETQYF.